Listed here are 23 T cell receptor beta chains from one sample, sequenced in a study of blood T cells in healthy people across ages. A second PCR, run for roughly 7 to 12 cycles, used a sample-barcoded 5' primer plus a J-beta primer mix. Via MiXCR, TCRdb re-called the 5' RACE reads, giving one row per CDR3 protein. The sample yields around 870,000 distinct CDR3 sequences, around 30% seen once. The material sequenced was blood. Source of these receptors: a woman at least 80 years old in good health.

About this clonotype itself: A read error may be the cause here, since a much bigger clone is one base away. The chain has TRBV6-1 and TRBJ2-3, with 12 bases that match TRBD2. From germline, CDR1 is MNHNS and CDR2 SASEGT. The CDR3 is made up of 17 amino acids. As DNA, the CDR3 is TGTGCCAGCAGAATAGGACTAGCGGGGACGTCCACAGGTACGCAGTATTTT. As protein: CASRIGLAGTSTGTQYF.

There are a few counts of this clonotype. The chain uses TRBV4-3 and TRBJ2-1, with 11 bases matching TRBD2. The CDR3 covers 16 residues. J was trimmed by 4 bases and V by 3 bases; bases with no gene match: 5. Per the germline V gene, CDR1 is LGHNA and CDR2 is YSLEER. The CDR3 DNA reads as TGCGCCAGCAGCCATGAACTAGCGGGGGATTACAATGAGCAGTTCTTC. It is translated as CASSHELAGDYNEQFF.

This clonotype showed up just a few times. Given a much more abundant clone one base away, this may be a read error. This chain links TRBV4-3 with TRBJ1-6; unclear D gene. Trimming removed 0 bases at V and 6 bases at J, with 12 bases between. The CDR3 runs to 16 residues. Germline-derived CDR1 and CDR2 are LGHNA and YSLEER. CDR3 DNA sequence: TGCGCCAGCAGCCAAGAGACGGCACAGCGTAATTCACCCCTCCACTTT. It is translated as CASSQETAQRNSPLHF.

Ten or more counts support this clonotype. The rearrangement joins TRBV12-3 or TRBV12-4 to TRBJ1-1; D may be TRBD1 (6 bases). The CDR3 has 14 residues. Trimming took 7 bases from V and 6 from J, leaving 18 bases between them. CDR3 bases: TGTGCCAGCATCATAGGACAGCCCCGGGCTGAAGCTTTCTTT. Residues: CASIIGQPRAEAFF.

This clonotype has at least ten counts. The chain is built from TRBV6-5 and TRBJ2-7, with unresolved D. The ends were cut back, 4 bases at V and 6 bases at J, with 16 bases in the middle. Germline V gene data show CDR1 as MNHEY and CDR2 as SVGAGI. This CDR3 has 14 amino acids. CDR3 loop: CASSSSRASSEQYF. As DNA, the CDR3 is TGTGCCAGCAGTTCAAGCCGGGCCTCCAGCGAGCAGTACTTC.

This rearrangement joins TRBV2 to TRBJ2-7, with TRBD1 matching over 7 bases. The V segment lost 3 bases and the J segment 0 bases; nucleotides outside the gene matches: 2. The CDR3 has 14 amino acids. CDR1 and CDR2 (germline): SNHLY, FYNNEI. The CDR3 nucleotides read TGTGCCAGCAGTGAGCAGGGGGTCTCCTACGAGCAGTACTTC. Translation gives CASSEQGVSYEQYF.

This clonotype came up many times. The rearrangement joins TRBV6-5 to TRBJ2-1; no clear D. Germline assignment: CDR1 MNHEY and CDR2 SVGAGI. This CDR3 has 15 amino acids. V was clipped by 8 bases and J by 7 bases, with 21 bases between them. CDR3 sequence (DNA): TGTGCCAGCTATCCTTTCGGGCCTAAGGCTAATGAGCAGTTCTTC. Translation gives CASYPFGPKANEQFF.

The V and J genes are TRBV2 and TRBJ2-3; D is unresolved. The CDR3 consists of 13 residues. In germline, CDR1 is SNHLY, CDR2 FYNNEI. Trimming stripped 4 bases from V and 2 bases from J, with 7 bases between. This CDR3 is CASSAEHTDTQYF. The CDR3 DNA sequence: TGTGCCAGCAGTGCAGAACACACAGATACGCAGTATTTT. Using reference TRBV2 and TRBJ2-3 for the parts outside the CDR3, the full variable domain is EPEVTQTPSHQVTQMGQEVILRCVPISNHLYFYWYRQILGQKVEFLVSFYNNEISEKSEIFDDQFSVERPDGSNFTLKIRSTKLEDSAMYFCASSAEHTDTQYFGPGTRLTVL.

This chain uses TRBV20-1 with TRBJ2-3, with TRBD2 matching over 7 bases. Germline CDR1 reads DFQATT; CDR2 reads SNEGSKA (reference sequence). The CDR3 runs to 13 residues. Trimming cost V 0 bases and J 6 bases; bases outside gene matches: 3. CDR3 nucleotide sequence: TGCAGTGCTAGAGACCCCGGGGGGGATACGCAGTATTTT. Amino acids: CSARDPGGDTQYF.

As to this clonotype: This may be a read error, as it is one base from a much larger clone. The chain is built from TRBV3-1 and TRBJ2-1; 7 bases are a match to TRBD2. The CDR3 extends over 18 amino acids. The germline V gene has CDR1 LGHDT and CDR2 YNNKEL (reference sequence). With V trimmed by 1 base and J by 4 bases, 13 bases remained unmatched. The CDR3 spells CASSQGFSRGGVYNEQFF. In DNA, the CDR3 is TGTGCCAGCAGCCAAGGGTTTTCTCGCGGGGGAGTGTACAATGAGCAGTTCTTC.

This clonotype showed up many times. The chain is built from TRBV28 and TRBJ2-7; tentatively, D is TRBD1 (7 bases). Germline V gives CDR1 MDHEN, CDR2 SYDVKM. The V end lost 5 bases, the J end lost 6 bases, and 17 bases lay between the germline ends. CDR3 length: 14 residues. CDR3 nucleotide sequence: TGTGCCAGCAGTCCCGCAGGAGGGGGCGGCGAGCAGTACTTC. This codes for CASSPAGGGGEQYF. The full variable domain, in which reference TRBV28 and TRBJ2-7 provide the parts outside the CDR3, is DVKVTQSSRYLVKRTGEKVFLECVQDMDHENMFWYRQDPGLGLRLIYFSYDVKMKEKGDIPEGYSVSREKKERFSLILESASTNQTSMYLCASSPAGGGGEQYFGPGTRLTVT.

This clonotype has just a few counts. This chain connects TRBV12-3 or TRBV12-4 to TRBJ1-3; D gene unclear. Between the trimmed V and J ends, which lost 3 bases and 0 bases, there was a span of 9 bases. This CDR3 comprises 15 residues. In DNA form, the CDR3 reads TGTGCCAGCAGTTTGTCGTGGAGCTCTGGAAACACCATATATTTT. Its protein product is CASSLSWSSGNTIYF.

This clonotype has a count of ten or more. The J gene is TRBJ2-1, the V gene TRBV20-1; either TRBD1 or TRBD2 may supply D (5 bases each). This CDR3 contains 15 residues. Germline-derived CDR1 and CDR2 are DFQATT and SNEGSKA (reference sequence). V shed 6 bases and J shed 0 bases, with 15 bases lying between them. The DNA of the CDR3 is TGCAGTGCAAAGGGGCGGGCTAGCTCCTACAATGAGCAGTTCTTC. Its translation is CSAKGRASSYNEQFF.

This clonotype has ten or more counts. The chain uses TRBV27 and TRBJ1-2; tentative D call: TRBD1 (6 bases). Germline V gene data show CDR1 as MNHEY and CDR2 as SMNVEV (reference sequence). V was shortened by 5 bases and J by 5 bases, with 18 bases between the two germline ends. The CDR3 contains 15 residues. The CDR3 DNA reads as TGTGCCAGCAGTCCGACACAGGGTTCGGGTTATGGCTACACCTTC. Protein product: CASSPTQGSGYGYTF.

For this clonotype: A much larger clone is a single base away; this may be a read error. The CDR3 carries no conserved terminal phenylalanine or tryptophan, so it likely arises from a read error. The rearrangement joins TRBV7-2 to TRBJ2-7; D is unresolved. The length of the CDR3 is 12 residues. V was cut by 5 bases and J by 7 bases, with 12 bases left in between. The germline V gene has CDR1 SGHTA and CDR2 FQGNSA. CDR3 in DNA: TGTGCCAGCAGCCAGCCCCCGCGTGAGCAGTACTAC. It encodes CASSQPPREQYY.

For this clonotype: One junction end does not reproduce the germline sequence, and a read error may be involved. The rearrangement uses TRBV12-3 or TRBV12-4 and TRBJ2-7, with a weak D call TRBD2 (6 bases). The J call may be incorrect, as the DNA end agrees better with TRBJ2-5. The CDR3 has 14 residues. The CDR3 sequence: CASRLRGAGETQYF. In DNA, the CDR3 is TGTGCTAGCAGGTTACGGGGTGCGGGGGAGACCCAGTACTTC.

This clonotype was seen at least ten times. The chain carries TRBV20-1 and TRBJ1-2; the D gene is possibly TRBD1 (5 bases). The CDR3 has 14 amino acids. The germline gives CDR1 DFQATT, CDR2 SNEGSKA (reference sequence). V dropped 0 bases and J dropped 7 bases, with 15 bases sitting between them. The CDR3 loop is CSARDRGRAVGYTF. CDR3 bases: TGCAGTGCTAGAGATCGCGGCAGGGCTGTTGGCTACACCTTC.

The chain is built from TRBV7-6 and TRBJ2-7; 9 bases agree with TRBD1. This CDR3 spans 14 amino acids. The junction had 8 bases not matched to a gene; V was cut back by 5 bases and J by 6 bases. Germline values: CDR1 SGHVS, CDR2 FNYEAQ. In DNA form, the CDR3 reads TGTGCCAGCAGCAAGGAGGACAGGGGAGGCGAGCAGTACTTC. Translated: CASSKEDRGGEQYF.

The CDR3 nucleotides read TGTGCCAGCAGCACCGGACAGGGGGGTGGCAAAAACATTCAGTACTTC. Translation gives CASSTGQGGGKNIQYF. V is TRBV9 and J is TRBJ2-4; 10 nucleotides line up with TRBD1. The junction had 7 bases not matched to a gene; V was cut back by 4 bases and J by 3 bases. Germline V CDR1 and CDR2: SGDLS, YYNGEE. There are 16 residues in the CDR3. Full variable domain (rest looked up from reference TRBV9 and TRBJ2-4): DSGVTQTPKHLITATGQRVTLRCSPRSGDLSVYWYQQSLDQGLQFLIQYYNGEERAKGNILERFSAQQFPDLHSELNLSSLELGDSALYFCASSTGQGGGKNIQYFGAGTRLSVL.

The sample holds many counts of this clonotype. The rearrangement joins TRBV5-1 to TRBJ2-7; TRBD1 matches at 7 bases. Unmatched junction bases numbered 6, after V lost 4 bases and J lost 2 bases. The CDR3 extends over 14 amino acids. Germline CDR1 is SGHRS and CDR2 is YFSETQ. DNA for the CDR3: TGCGCCAGCAGCCCTGGGGACAGTCCCTACGAGCAGTACTTC. Protein product: CASSPGDSPYEQYF. Based on the CDR3 plus reference TRBV5-1 and TRBJ2-7, the full variable domain is KAGVTQTPRYLIKTRGQQVTLSCSPISGHRSVSWYQQTPGQGLQFLFEYFSETQRNKGNFPGRFSGRQFSNSRSEMNVSTLELGDSALYLCASSPGDSPYEQYFGPGTRLTVT.

This clonotype has only a few counts. The rearrangement links TRBV7-3 to TRBJ2-1; maybe TRBD2 (5 bases). The CDR3 has 17 amino acids. The V gene lost 2 bases and the J gene lost 6 bases, with 20 bases spanning the gap. Germline V gene lookup returns CDR1 SGHTA and CDR2 FQGTGA. The CDR3 reads CASSLGYGESGSNEQFF. CDR3 nucleotide sequence: TGTGCCAGCAGCTTAGGGTACGGGGAGTCGGGAAGCAATGAGCAGTTCTTC.

This clonotype was detected a few times. J is TRBJ1-3 and V is TRBV20-1, with 8 nucleotides matching TRBD1. The CDR3 has 19 amino acids. Per germline, CDR1 DFQATT and CDR2 SNEGSKA (reference sequence). V dropped 2 bases and J dropped 1; count of bases not matched to a gene: 16. The CDR3 spells CSARPTGTGLQRSGNTIYF. The CDR3 nucleotides read TGCAGTGCTAGACCGACCGGGACAGGCCTCCAAAGGTCTGGAAACACCATATATTTT.

Ten or more counts support this clonotype. This chain links TRBV20-1 with TRBJ1-2; maybe TRBD1 (5 bases). This CDR3 has 16 residues. In germline, CDR1 is DFQATT, CDR2 SNEGSKA (reference sequence). V shed 0 bases and J shed 0 bases, with 14 bases lying between them. CDR3 region: CSARDQSGRANYGYTF. As DNA, the CDR3 is TGCAGTGCTAGAGATCAGTCGGGACGGGCTAACTATGGCTACACCTTC.